This T cell receptor beta chain is from a study of ipilimumab plus nivolumab after autologous stem cell transplantation. As for the study in general: Patients received a median of about 5 ipilimumab and 8 nivolumab doses.

The V end was cut by 5 bases, the J end by 5 bases, with 15 bases between. CDR1 is LNHDA, CDR2 SQIVND, per germline (reference sequence). This CDR3 is 15 amino acids long. Assay: immunoSEQ multiplex PCR; the TCRdb copy retains only in-frame clones and omits some. Among 17,000 or so clones, approximately 80% were seen once, and the ten largest hold roughly a third. Checkpoint therapy with ipilimumab 1 mg/kg began 14 to 28 days after transplant. Dosing: nivolumab 3 mg/kg IV, weeks 1, 4, 7, 10, then every two weeks to week 26. This TCR was sampled from a male donor with diffuse large B-cell lymphoma. The chain is built from TRBV19 and TRBJ2-2; D possibly corresponds to TRBD1 (6 bases). The sequences come from PBMCs, collected in a trial of ipilimumab plus nivolumab as post-transplant consolidation. The CDR3 spells CASSYVLGGTGELFF. CDR3 nucleotides: TGTGCCAGTAGTTACGTTCTAGGGGGTACCGGGGAGCTGTTTTTT. The full variable domain, rest sourced from reference TRBV19 and TRBJ2-2, is DGGITQSPKYLFRKEGQNVTLSCEQNLNHDAMYWYRQDPGQGLRLIYYSQIVNDFQKGDIAEGYSVSREKKESFPLTVTSAQKNPTAFYLCASSYVLGGTGELFFGEGSRLTVL.